This entry describes one T cell receptor (beta chain). Its antigen is undetermined. The record originates from a study of shared clonotypes between healthy human individuals. On the study more broadly: Two women and a few men aged 18 to 49 served as donors. Study-level points and caveats: Measured sharing among donors was expected to vary with sequencing depth.

At deep level, the assay was performed. The assay was immunoSEQ multiplex PCR, and TCRdb's table has in-frame clones only and misses some. The sample includes 850,000 to 1,200,000 clones, around 75% seen only once; the top ten take over 1.3%. Germline-derived CDR1 and CDR2 are SGHDT and YYEEEE. The CDR3 has 19 residues. V dropped 4 bases and J dropped 0; count of bases not matched to a gene: 16. Negatively enriched CD4+ T cells were divided by CD45RA into naive and memory. This TCR came from a man between 18 and 35 years old in good health. The specimen sequenced was memory CD4+ T cells sorted from blood. Subset of the sample: CD45RA-negative fraction. V is TRBV5-6 and J is TRBJ2-1; 7 nucleotides align to TRBD2. Here the CDR3 DNA reads TGTGCCAGCAGCCCCACCTCTTCTAGCGGAGGGAGCTCCTACAATGAGCAGTTCTTC. Translating it yields CASSPTSSSGGSSYNEQFF. Using reference TRBV5-6 and TRBJ2-1 for the parts outside the CDR3, the full variable domain is DAGVTQSPTHLIKTRGQQVTLRCSPKSGHDTVSWYQQALGQGPQFIFQYYEEEERQRGNFPDRFSGHQFPNYSSELNVNALLLGDSALYLCASSPTSSSGGSSYNEQFFGPGTRLTVL.